This T cell receptor (beta chain) was identified during a study of T cell responses to AZD1222 COVID-19 vaccine. From germline, CDR1 is MNHEY and CDR2 SVGEGT. The CDR3 covers 16 residues. The ends were cut back, 0 bases at V and 8 bases at J, with 17 bases in the middle. This clone came up once. Libraries were prepared by immunoSEQ multiplex PCR; TCRdb keeps only in-frame clonotypes and omits some of them. Altogether 90,000 to 120,000 clones are present, around 90% being singletons, with the ten largest covering 6.6%. The clonotype comes from an adult in good health. The chain recombines TRBV6-2 or TRBV6-3 with TRBJ2-1, with D tentatively TRBD2 (5 bases). The source was peripheral blood, collected on day 0 of AZD1222 vaccination. The DNA of the CDR3 is TGTGCCAGCAGTTACTCGCGGCAGGCGGGTAGGTATGAGCAGTTCTTC. Translated: CASSYSRQAGRYEQFF.